One and the same sample provided the 28 T cell receptor beta chains below, sequenced in a study of molecular identifiers for immune sequencing clone quantification. TCRdb re-analysed the PCR reads in MiXCR, keeping a single row per CDR3 protein. The profile shows over 550,000 distinct CDR3 sequences, approximately 24% of them singletons. The sample taken for sequencing was naive CD8+ T cells from blood, with Jurkat cell RNA spiked in. Documented subset: FACS-sorted CD8+CD4-CCR7+CD45RA+ naive T cells. The origin of the receptors is a human donor in good health. Some libraries in this study had Jurkat cell RNA spiked in.

Details on this clonotype: A read error may explain this, as a much larger clone is one base away. The chain couples TRBV24-1 to TRBJ2-3; D is possibly TRBD1 (5 bases). Per the germline V gene, CDR1 is KGHDR and CDR2 is SFDVKD. The CDR3 contains 15 residues. CDR3 amino acids: CATSDPDSYTDTQCF. For the CDR3, the DNA is TGTGCCACCAGTGACCCTGACAGTTACACAGATACGCAGTGTTTT.

This clonotype has a count of ten or more. V usage is TRBV4-1 and J usage is TRBJ2-3; maybe TRBD2 (5 bases). The CDR3 totals 15 residues. Per germline, CDR1 MGHRA and CDR2 YSYEKL. V lost 0 bases and J lost 3, with 10 bases in between. The DNA for the CDR3 is TGCGCCAGCAGCCAAGAAAGCGGCAGAACAGATACGCAGTATTTT. Its protein product is CASSQESGRTDTQYF.

On this clonotype: Because the CDR3 is missing its conserved closing phenylalanine or tryptophan, this is likely a read error. V gene TRBV29-1 combines with J gene TRBJ1-5; possibly TRBD1 for D (6 bases). Per germline, CDR1 SQVTM and CDR2 ANQGSEA. CDR3 length equals 14 residues. The CDR3 nucleotides are TGCAGCGGCATGTTTCCCGACAGGTCACAGCGCCAGCATGTT. Translation gives CSGMFPDRSQRQHV.

This clonotype has a count of ten or more. The gene calls are TRBV7-6 and TRBJ2-1; D possibly matches TRBD1 or TRBD2 (6 bases each). CDR3 size: 16 residues. CDR1 is SGHVS, CDR2 FNYEAQ, per germline. V was clipped by 5 bases and J by 1 base, with 15 bases between them. The CDR3 here is CASSPEDSGSYNEQFF. CDR3 nucleotides: TGTGCCAGCAGCCCGGAGGACAGCGGGTCCTACAATGAGCAGTTCTTC.

In the case of this clonotype: Since a much larger clone is just one base distant, this may be a read error. This sequence joins TRBV3-1 and TRBJ2-6; 8 bases match TRBD1. The CDR3 extends over 18 amino acids. The germline V gene has CDR1 LGHDT and CDR2 YNNKEL (reference sequence). This chain's CDR3 is CASSQGTGITSGDNVLTF. The CDR3 DNA is TGTGCCAGCAGCCAAGGGACAGGGATAACCTCTGGGGACAACGTCCTGACTTTC.

The sample holds a few counts of this clonotype. The CDR3 nucleotides are TGTGCCAGCAGCTTAAGGGGAGTTGAAGCTTTCTTT. It specifies CASSLRGVEAFF. The chain couples TRBV7-9 to TRBJ1-1; maybe TRBD1 (5 bases). Per the germline V gene, CDR1 is SEHNR and CDR2 is FQNEAQ (reference sequence). The ends were cut back, 2 bases at V and 7 bases at J, with 8 bases in the middle. The CDR3 sequence is 12 residues long.

In this sample, this clonotype turned up many times. V gene TRBV7-9 combines with J gene TRBJ1-1; D may be TRBD1 (6 bases). The germline gives CDR1 SEHNR, CDR2 FQNEAQ (reference sequence). The CDR3 has 17 residues. Deletions cut 5 bases from V and 3 bases from J, with 22 bases between. The CDR3 bases are TGTGCCAGCAGCCACTCGATACAGGGCTGGGAAGACACTGAAGCTTTCTTT. Its translation: CASSHSIQGWEDTEAFF.

The genes are TRBV4-3 and TRBJ2-5, with D perhaps given as TRBD1 or TRBD2 (6 bases each). This CDR3 is 16 amino acids long. Trimming removed 0 bases at V and 5 bases at J, with 16 bases between. The germline V gene encodes CDR1 LGHNA and CDR2 YSLEER. The CDR3: CASSQDGSRGAETQYF. CDR3 bases: TGCGCCAGCAGCCAAGACGGGTCTAGGGGGGCCGAGACCCAGTACTTC.

As concerns this clonotype: This clone may be a read error of a much larger clone one base away. This chain joins TRBV3-1 and TRBJ1-1, with D hard to call. Trimming stripped 0 bases from V and 4 bases from J, with 9 bases between. The CDR3 consists of 14 residues. CDR1 and CDR2 from the germline V gene are LGHDT and YNNKEL (reference sequence). As DNA, the CDR3 is TGTGCCAGCAGCCAAGAGTCTCTGAGCACTGAAGCTTTCTTT. Its translation: CASSQESLSTEAFF.

V gene TRBV2 combines with J gene TRBJ1-2, with TRBD1 matching 9 bases. Looked up from germline, CDR1 is SNHLY and CDR2 is FYNNEI. This CDR3 comprises 16 residues. V gave up 6 bases and J gave up 5 bases; unmatched junction bases: 13. The CDR3: CASRHLSPGQGYGYTF. The CDR3 nucleotides are TGTGCCAGCAGACACTTATCTCCGGGACAGGGTTATGGCTACACCTTC.

V and J are TRBV3-1 and TRBJ2-5; TRBD2 matches 9 bases. The CDR3 spans 16 residues. CDR1 is LGHDT and CDR2 is YNNKEL in the germline V gene (reference sequence). V lost 1 base and J lost 4; bases outside the gene matches: 7. Written as DNA, the CDR3 is TGTGCCAGCAGCCAAGGCGCGGGAGGGCCGAGAGAGACCCAGTACTTC. Translating gives CASSQGAGGPRETQYF.

This clonotype was counted at least ten times. The genes are TRBV28 and TRBJ2-6, with D unclear. The V end was cut by 7 bases, the J end by 2 bases, with 6 bases between. Per germline, CDR1 MDHEN and CDR2 SYDVKM. The CDR3 contains 13 residues. The CDR3 DNA is TGTGCCAGCACCCCTCCTGGGGCCAACGTCCTGACTTTC. Translation: CASTPPGANVLTF.

This clonotype was observed a handful of times. The chain has TRBV11-2 and TRBJ2-7, with a tentative D call TRBD1 (6 bases). The CDR3 loop spans 15 amino acids. Trimming pared 1 base from V and 0 bases from J, leaving 10 bases between. Germline values: CDR1 SGHAT, CDR2 FQNNGV. The CDR3 here is CASSLGTESSYEQYF. CDR3 nucleotides: TGTGCCAGCAGCTTAGGGACAGAGTCCTCCTACGAGCAGTACTTC.

In its sample, this clonotype was seen a few times. The chain combines TRBV19 with TRBJ2-3; TRBD2 aligns across 9 bases. This CDR3 region has 16 residues. Germline assignment: CDR1 LNHDA and CDR2 SQIVND (reference sequence). J gave up 0 bases and V 8 bases, and 9 bases lay outside the gene matches. The CDR3 region is CASGPGLAPSTDTQYF. The DNA for the CDR3 is TGTGCCAGTGGTCCGGGACTAGCACCTAGCACAGATACGCAGTATTTT.

This clonotype was found many times. This sequence joins TRBV2 and TRBJ1-1; D possibly corresponds to TRBD1 (5 bases). V lost 8 bases to trimming and J lost 0 bases, with 10 bases between them. Germline CDR1 and CDR2: SNHLY and FYNNEI. The CDR3 covers 13 residues. The CDR3: CASRQIMNTEAFF. The CDR3, as DNA: TGTGCCAGCCGACAGATCATGAACACTGAAGCTTTCTTT.

This clonotype was observed at least ten times. The rearrangement links TRBV7-2 to TRBJ2-1; D not resolved. The CDR3 contains 15 residues. The V and J ends lost 5 bases and 5 bases respectively, with 16 bases between them. The germline V gene encodes CDR1 SGHTA and CDR2 FQGNSA. CDR3 protein: CASSQMDASNNEQFF. In nucleotides, the CDR3 is TGTGCCAGCAGCCAAATGGATGCGTCGAACAATGAGCAGTTCTTC.

This clonotype was observed a few times. The rearrangement joins TRBV2 to TRBJ2-2; the D is unclear. Trimming left V 3 bases short and J 3 bases short, with 14 bases between. Germline V gene sequence: CDR1 SNHLY, CDR2 FYNNEI. The CDR3 loop spans 16 amino acids. The CDR3 DNA follows: TGTGCCAGCAGTGATAGTACAAAGTGGGACACCGGGGAGCTGTTTTTT. It specifies CASSDSTKWDTGELFF.

This chain joins TRBV7-9 and TRBJ1-2, with D perhaps TRBD1 (5 bases). This CDR3 comprises 11 residues. Trimming took off 4 bases at V and 14 bases at J, with 14 bases between the two ends. The V gene's germline CDR1 is SEHNR and CDR2 FQNEAQ (reference sequence). This chain's CDR3 is CASSYGGDWTF. The CDR3, as DNA: TGTGCCAGCAGCTATGGCGGGGACTGGACCTTC. Full variable domain (remainder filled in from reference TRBV7-9 and TRBJ1-2): DTGVSQNPRHKITKRGQNVTFRCDPISEHNRLYWYRQTLGQGPEFLTYFQNEAQLEKSRLLSDRFSAERPKGSFSTLEIQRTEQGDSAMYLCASSYGGDWTFGSGTRLTVV.

As to this clonotype: A read error is likely, as this CDR3 ends without the conserved phenylalanine or tryptophan. The CDR3 region has the DNA TGTGCCAGCAGTTCGGGTCCTAGCGGACAAGAGACCCAGTACCTC. Translation: CASSSGPSGQETQYL. The V gene is TRBV2, the J gene TRBJ2-5; 7 bases align to TRBD2. CDR3 size: 15 residues. Germline trimming cut 5 bases from V and 2 bases from J; bases unmatched to any gene: 8. From germline, CDR1 is SNHLY and CDR2 FYNNEI.

Notes on this clonotype: A much larger clone differs by one base, so this may be a read error. This chain uses TRBV2 with TRBJ2-3; 8 nucleotides line up with TRBD2. J gave up 4 bases and V 6 bases, and 12 bases lay outside the gene matches. Germline V gene data show CDR1 as SNHLY and CDR2 as FYNNEI. CDR3 length equals 16 residues. The CDR3 DNA sequence: TGTGCCAGCAGGCTCCTTCGCGGGGGGACCGCAGATACGCAGTATTTT. The encoded protein is CASRLLRGGTADTQYF.

The V gene is TRBV7-9, the J gene TRBJ2-2; the match to TRBD2 covers 11 bases. The CDR3 runs to 16 residues. Per the germline V gene, CDR1 is SEHNR and CDR2 is FQNEAQ (reference sequence). Trimming cost V 6 bases and J 2 bases; bases outside gene matches: 5. The CDR3 nucleotides read TGTGCCAGCAGGGCGACTAGCGGGGAAAACACCGGGGAGCTGTTTTTT. This encodes CASRATSGENTGELFF.

This clonotype was counted many times. The chain couples TRBV28 to TRBJ2-7; D ambiguous. This CDR3 is built from 13 residues. Per germline, CDR1 MDHEN and CDR2 SYDVKM. Between the trimmed V and J ends, which lost 4 bases and 5 bases, there was a span of 12 bases. The CDR3, as DNA: TGTGCCAGCAGTTCTGAGTCCCTTAACGAGCAGTACTTC. Amino acid sequence: CASSSESLNEQYF. Complete variable domain (other parts from reference TRBV28 and TRBJ2-7): DVKVTQSSRYLVKRTGEKVFLECVQDMDHENMFWYRQDPGLGLRLIYFSYDVKMKEKGDIPEGYSVSREKKERFSLILESASTNQTSMYLCASSSESLNEQYFGPGTRLTVT.

The V call is TRBV14, the J call TRBJ1-2; D gene uncertain. V was cut by 4 bases and J by 3 bases, with 15 bases left in between. The CDR3 is 15 amino acids. Germline V gene sequence: CDR1 SGHDN, CDR2 FVKESK. The CDR3: CASSLTPVRDYGYTF. CDR3 DNA: TGTGCCAGCAGCCTTACCCCCGTTAGGGACTATGGCTACACCTTC.

This chain uses TRBV6-4 with TRBJ2-7; no firm D call. The CDR3 covers 11 residues. Looked up from germline, CDR1 is MRHNA and CDR2 is SNTAGT. Deletions cut 11 bases from V and 3 bases from J, with 11 bases between. The CDR3 DNA follows: TGTGCCGGAAGGACCCTCTACGAGCAGTACTTC. Protein product: CAGRTLYEQYF.

With respect to this clonotype: A much larger clone is a single base away; this may be a read error. In this CDR3 the conserved last residue, phenylalanine or tryptophan, is missing, so a read error is likely. The chain couples TRBV27 to TRBJ2-7, with 12 bases aligning to TRBD1. The germline V gene encodes CDR1 MNHEY and CDR2 SMNVEV (reference sequence). This CDR3 region has 14 residues. Germline trimming cut 5 bases from V and 7 bases from J; bases unmatched to any gene: 6. Here the CDR3 DNA reads TGTGCCAGCAGTCCGGGACAGGGGGCCTGGGAGCAGTACCTC. Translating it yields CASSPGQGAWEQYL.

The gene calls are TRBV10-3 and TRBJ2-3; TRBD2 aligns across 12 bases. The J segment lost 6 bases and the V segment lost 6 bases, leaving 16 bases of the junction unmatched. This CDR3 has 18 residues. Per the germline V gene, CDR1 is ENHRY and CDR2 is SYGVKD. The CDR3 loop is CAIRRTSGASPVKDTQYF. The DNA of the CDR3 is TGTGCCATCAGGAGGACTAGCGGGGCGTCCCCGGTTAAGGATACGCAGTATTTT.

This clonotype has a count of ten or more. V gene TRBV4-1 combines with J gene TRBJ2-3, with unresolved D. The V gene's germline CDR1 is MGHRA and CDR2 YSYEKL. V lost 1 base to trimming and J lost 4 bases, with 9 bases between them. The CDR3 loop spans 14 amino acids. This CDR3 reads CASSQVPGADTQYF. DNA of the CDR3: TGCGCCAGCAGCCAAGTACCGGGTGCAGATACGCAGTATTTT.

This clonotype was counted at least ten times. The chain links TRBV4-1 to TRBJ1-5, with D possibly being TRBD1 (6 bases). The germline V gene encodes CDR1 MGHRA and CDR2 YSYEKL. The CDR3 extends over 15 amino acids. Trimming shortened V by 5 bases and J by 0 bases, and 11 bases separated the two germline ends. CDR3 sequence: CASSGTTYSNQPQHF. The DNA of the CDR3 is TGCGCCAGCAGCGGGACAACTTATAGCAATCAGCCCCAGCATTTT.